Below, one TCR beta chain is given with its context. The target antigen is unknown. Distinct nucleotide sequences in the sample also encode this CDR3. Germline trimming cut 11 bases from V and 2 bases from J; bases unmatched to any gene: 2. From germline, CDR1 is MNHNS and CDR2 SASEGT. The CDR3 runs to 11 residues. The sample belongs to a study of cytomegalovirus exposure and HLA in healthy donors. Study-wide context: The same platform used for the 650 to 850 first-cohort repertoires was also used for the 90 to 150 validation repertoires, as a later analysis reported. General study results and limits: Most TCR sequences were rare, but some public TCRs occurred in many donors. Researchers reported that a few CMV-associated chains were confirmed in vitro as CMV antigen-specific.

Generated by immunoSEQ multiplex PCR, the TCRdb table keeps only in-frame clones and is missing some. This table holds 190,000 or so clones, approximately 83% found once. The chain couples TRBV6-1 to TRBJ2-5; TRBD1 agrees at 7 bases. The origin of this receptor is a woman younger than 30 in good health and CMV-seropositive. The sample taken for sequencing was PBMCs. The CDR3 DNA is TGTGCCGGGGGACAGCAAGAGACCCAGTACTTC. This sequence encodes CAGGQQETQYF.